This entry lists 7 T cell receptor beta chains sequenced from one sample in a study of cytomegalovirus exposure and HLA in healthy donors (dated by TCRdb to 2016 to 2017). Libraries were built with the immunoSEQ multiplex PCR assay. A mixture of 60 forward primers for TCR Vbeta segments and 13 reverse primers for TCR Jbeta segments was used in the multiplex PCR. This immuneACCESS table, as held by TCRdb, lists in-frame sequences with V and J called but not all clones. Of the missing ones, under half trace to an unresolved V gene in checked studies; the others have no known cause. This specimen's table enumerates roughly 64,000 clones. The top ten clonotypes cover approximately 4% of the sample. The sample was PBMCs. All receptors come from a woman in her late teens or twenties in good health and CMV-seronegative.

V and J are TRBV7-6 and TRBJ2-1, with 10 bases lining up with TRBD2. The CDR3 extends over 16 amino acids. Germline lookup yields CDR1 SGHVS and CDR2 FNYEAQ. Trimming took 3 bases from V and 7 from J; bases not matched to a gene: 9. Here the CDR3 DNA reads TGTGCCAGCAGCTTCTTGAGCGGGGGGGGAAAGAATGAGCAGTTCTTC. Residues: CASSFLSGGGKNEQFF. Using reference TRBV7-6 and TRBJ2-1 for the parts outside the CDR3, the full variable domain is GAGVSQSPRYKVTKRGQDVALRCDPISGHVSLYWYRQALGQGPEFLTYFNYEAQQDKSGLPNDRFSAERPEGSISTLTIQRTEQRDSAMYRCASSFLSGGGKNEQFFGPGTRLTVL.

The chain links TRBV6-5 to TRBJ1-1; no clear D gene. V lost 2 bases, J lost 7 bases, and 14 bases lay in between. CDR3 size: 14 residues. Germline loops: CDR1 MNHEY, CDR2 SVGAGI. The DNA for the CDR3 is TGTGCCAGCAGTTACCACTTGACAATGGGTGAAGCTTTCTTT. This gives the protein CASSYHLTMGEAFF.

J is TRBJ1-2 and V is TRBV7-9; 9 bases line up with TRBD1. V shed 5 bases, J shed 5 bases, and the junction held 12 bases outside the gene matches. Germline V lookup: CDR1 SEHNR, CDR2 FQNEAQ (reference sequence). The CDR3 contains 16 residues. The CDR3 spells CASSPYSGTGLYGYTF. The CDR3 DNA follows: TGTGCCAGCAGCCCGTATTCTGGGACAGGGCTGTATGGCTACACCTTC.

V and J are TRBV6-1 and TRBJ2-3; D possibly corresponds to TRBD1 (6 bases). The germline V gene encodes CDR1 MNHNS and CDR2 SASEGT. The CDR3 consists of 14 residues. Trimming cost V 3 bases and J 2 bases, with 9 bases left between them. CDR3 region: CASSDRGHTDTQYF. The CDR3 DNA is TGTGCCAGCAGTGACAGGGGTCACACAGATACGCAGTATTTT.

The gene calls are TRBV30 and TRBJ2-6; tentatively, D is TRBD2 (5 bases). CDR3 size: 14 residues. Germline CDR1 reads GTSNPN; CDR2 reads SVGIG (reference sequence). The germline V and J ends were trimmed by 6 bases and 4 bases, with 13 bases remaining between them. CDR3 loop: CACPRDPGANVLTF. CDR3 sequence (DNA): TGTGCCTGCCCGAGGGATCCCGGGGCCAACGTCCTGACTTTC. Combining the CDR3 with reference TRBV30 and TRBJ2-6 gives the whole variable domain SQTIHQWPATLVQPVGSPLSLECTVEGTSNPNLYWYRQAAGRGLQLLFYSVGIGQISSEVPQNLSASRPQDRQFILSSKKLLLSDSGFYLCACPRDPGANVLTFGAGSRLTVL.

V usage is TRBV5-1 and J usage is TRBJ2-7; possible D gene TRBD2, 6 bases. CDR3 length equals 15 residues. The germline V and J ends were trimmed by 3 bases and 0 bases, with 13 bases remaining between them. Per germline, CDR1 SGHRS and CDR2 YFSETQ. The CDR3 nucleotides are TGCGCCAGCAGCTCGGGGGACGGTTTCTCCTACGAGCAGTACTTC. This encodes CASSSGDGFSYEQYF. Full variable domain (missing parts from reference TRBV5-1 and TRBJ2-7): KAGVTQTPRYLIKTRGQQVTLSCSPISGHRSVSWYQQTPGQGLQFLFEYFSETQRNKGNFPGRFSGRQFSNSRSEMNVSTLELGDSALYLCASSSGDGFSYEQYFGPGTRLTVT.

CDR3: CASSGGEDRGQVDTQYF. The CDR3 DNA sequence: TGTGCCAGCAGTGGGGGGGAGGACAGGGGGCAGGTAGATACGCAGTATTTT. The chain recombines TRBV25-1 with TRBJ2-3; 11 nucleotides match TRBD1. CDR1 and CDR2 (germline): MGHDK, SYGVNS. The CDR3 covers 17 residues. Unmatched junction bases numbered 11, after V lost 4 bases and J lost 5 bases.